A single sample gave rise to the 18 T cell receptor beta chains below, sequenced in a study of T cells in Graves' hyperthyroidism and ophthalmopathy. Template material for amplifying TCR beta CDR3 regions consisted of RNA transcripts. HTBI primers were employed in a first-round RT-PCR of the TCR CDR3. Via MiXCR, TCRdb re-called the multiplex PCR reads, giving one row per CDR3 protein. Altogether a few hundred thousand distinct CDR3 sequences are present, under 25% being singletons, with the ten largest covering roughly 29%. The sequenced material came from blood. These TCRs come from a man in his late teens or twenties with Graves' hyperthyroidism.

The gene calls are TRBV6-5 and TRBJ2-7; 7 nucleotides agree with TRBD1. Losses at the gene ends were 5 bases for V and 2 bases for J; bases not matched to a gene: 12. The CDR3 is made up of 16 amino acids. CDR1 is MNHEY and CDR2 is SVGAGI in the germline V gene. CDR3 protein: CASSNDYRGPTYEQYF. The CDR3 nucleotides read TGTGCCAGCAGTAACGACTACAGGGGACCAACCTACGAGCAGTACTTC.

The J gene is TRBJ2-7, the V gene TRBV12-3 or TRBV12-4, with 10 nucleotides matching TRBD1. The CDR3 consists of 16 residues. Trimming at V came to 3 bases and at J to 4 bases, leaving 9 bases not matched to a gene. CDR3 residues: CASSFQTPGQGYEQYF. CDR3 nucleotide sequence: TGTGCCAGCAGTTTCCAGACTCCGGGACAGGGGTACGAGCAGTACTTC.

This clonotype was counted at least ten times. CDR3 residues: CASSDTRDRGYEQYF. The DNA of the CDR3 is TGTGCCAGCAGTGATACCCGGGACAGGGGCTACGAGCAGTACTTC. V and J are TRBV25-1 and TRBJ2-7; 10 nucleotides agree with TRBD1. CDR3 size: 15 residues. Trimming removed 3 bases from V and 3 bases from J; junction bases left unmatched: 5. Per germline, CDR1 MGHDK and CDR2 SYGVNS.

This clonotype has ten or more counts. V is TRBV6-1 and J is TRBJ1-1; no clear D. The V and J ends lost 10 bases and 7 bases respectively, with 19 bases between them. This CDR3 contains 13 residues. Germline V gene lookup returns CDR1 MNHNS and CDR2 SASEGT. The CDR3 sequence is CATRTGGTLEAFF. CDR3 DNA: TGTGCCACCCGAACCGGTGGAACACTTGAAGCTTTCTTT.

The chain uses TRBV4-1 and TRBJ1-5, with 9 bases that match TRBD1. The germline CDR1 and CDR2 sequences are MGHRA and YSYEKL. Unmatched junction bases numbered 5, after V lost 6 bases and J lost 2 bases. The CDR3 consists of 15 residues. The CDR3: CASRQGAMGNQPQHF. CDR3 in DNA: TGCGCCAGCAGACAGGGGGCGATGGGCAATCAGCCCCAGCATTTT.

The chain recombines TRBV7-2 with TRBJ2-2; D remains unclear. The CDR3 sequence is 16 residues long. V lost 1 base and J lost 0, with 9 bases in between. In germline, CDR1 is SGHTA, CDR2 FQGNSA. The CDR3 DNA sequence: TGTGCCAGCAGCTTAGTGCGGAGTTCGAACACCGGGGAGCTGTTTTTT. It yields the protein CASSLVRSSNTGELFF.

This clonotype appeared many times. The chain joins TRBV7-8 to TRBJ2-7; D gene ambiguous. This CDR3 spans 12 amino acids. V was shortened by 4 bases and J by 5 bases, with 9 bases between the two germline ends. The germline V gene has CDR1 SGHVS and CDR2 FQNEAQ. CDR3 residues: CASSSGLHEQYF. CDR3 bases: TGTGCCAGCAGCTCGGGCCTCCACGAGCAGTACTTC.

This clonotype was detected only a few times. This CDR3 is CASSQDTGFQPQHF. For the CDR3, the DNA is TGTGCCAGCAGCCAGGATACAGGGTTTCAGCCCCAGCATTTT. V gene TRBV3-1 combines with J gene TRBJ1-5; tentative D call: TRBD1 (6 bases). Looked up from germline, CDR1 is LGHDT and CDR2 is YNNKEL (reference sequence). The CDR3 covers 14 residues. V was clipped by 3 bases and J by 6 bases, with 12 bases between them. The full variable domain, completed using reference TRBV3-1 and TRBJ1-5, is DTAVSQTPKYLVTQMGNDKSIKCEQNLGHDTMYWYKQDSKKFLKIMFSYNNKELIINETVPNRFSPKSPDKAHLNLHINSLELGDSAVYFCASSQDTGFQPQHFGDGTRLSIL.

This rearrangement joins TRBV7-9 to TRBJ1-1; unclear D gene. V was clipped by 2 bases and J by 3 bases, with 10 bases between them. CDR3 size: 14 residues. The V gene's germline CDR1 is SEHNR and CDR2 FQNEAQ (reference sequence). Here the CDR3 reads CASSLKRADTEAFF. In DNA, the CDR3 is TGTGCCAGCAGCTTAAAGAGGGCGGACACTGAAGCTTTCTTT.

This clonotype was observed many times. The V gene is TRBV4-1, the J gene TRBJ2-5; 9 positions match TRBD1. Per germline, CDR1 MGHRA and CDR2 YSYEKL. J was trimmed by 5 bases and V by 4 bases; bases with no gene match: 11. The CDR3 loop spans 16 amino acids. The CDR3 loop is CASSRNDRGSGETQYF. The CDR3 DNA follows: TGCGCCAGCAGCCGGAACGACAGGGGGAGCGGGGAGACCCAGTACTTC.

This clonotype was observed at least ten times. The genes are TRBV12-3 or TRBV12-4 and TRBJ2-7, with 7 bases identical to TRBD1. Losses at the gene ends were 7 bases for V and 3 bases for J; bases not matched to a gene: 15. The CDR3 is made up of 16 amino acids. Here the CDR3 DNA reads TGTGCCAGCACCCTGACCCTCGGGCCAGGGGGCTACGAGCAGTACTTC. Protein product: CASTLTLGPGGYEQYF.

This clonotype was counted at least ten times. The chain is built from TRBV28 and TRBJ2-7; a weak D match, TRBD2 (7 bases). The germline gives CDR1 MDHEN, CDR2 SYDVKM. The CDR3 is 14 residues long. V gave up 6 bases and J gave up 3 bases, with 15 bases separating them. For the CDR3, the DNA is TGTGCCAGCAGCTCGAGGGGGGGGGTCTACGAGCAGTACTTC. Translation gives CASSSRGGVYEQYF.

This clonotype was seen many times. The genes are TRBV19 and TRBJ1-5; 7 nucleotides agree with TRBD1. V lost 6 bases to trimming and J lost 1 base; unmatched junction nucleotides: 6. Germline CDR1 LNHDA, CDR2 SQIVND (reference sequence). The CDR3 is 15 residues long. CDR3 sequence (DNA): TGTGCCAGTAGAAGGGACAGCGGGAGCAATCAGCCCCAGCATTTT. This encodes CASRRDSGSNQPQHF. Supplemented by reference TRBV19 and TRBJ1-5, the full variable domain reads DGGITQSPKYLFRKEGQNVTLSCEQNLNHDAMYWYRQDPGQGLRLIYYSQIVNDFQKGDIAEGYSVSREKKESFPLTVTSAQKNPTAFYLCASRRDSGSNQPQHFGDGTRLSIL.

This clonotype was counted ten times or more. The gene calls are TRBV6-5 and TRBJ1-2; 8 nucleotides match TRBD1. Looked up from germline, CDR1 is MNHEY and CDR2 is SVGAGI. Unmatched junction bases numbered 6, after V lost 7 bases and J lost 2 bases. CDR3 length: 14 residues. The CDR3 bases are TGTGCCAGCATCCCGGACAGGGTAAACTATGGCTACACCTTC. As protein: CASIPDRVNYGYTF.

In this sample, this clonotype turned up many times. This chain connects TRBV6-5 to TRBJ1-2; TRBD1 might be the D (6 bases). Looked up from germline, CDR1 is MNHEY and CDR2 is SVGAGI. The V end lost 5 bases, the J end lost 8 bases, and 18 bases lay between the germline ends. This CDR3 is 14 amino acids long. CDR3 in amino acids: CASSNPRGAGGYTF. In DNA, the CDR3 is TGTGCCAGCAGTAACCCACGGGGGGCGGGGGGCTACACCTTC.

The V call is TRBV15, the J call TRBJ2-5; 7 nucleotides match TRBD2. From germline, CDR1 is LNHNV and CDR2 YYDKDF (reference sequence). The CDR3 loop spans 15 amino acids. V was clipped by 0 bases and J by 3 bases; unmatched bases: 4. The CDR3 loop reads CATSRDWGGEETQYF. Written as DNA, the CDR3 is TGTGCCACCAGCAGAGACTGGGGGGGTGAAGAGACCCAGTACTTC. Drawing the rest from reference TRBV15 and TRBJ2-5, the complete variable domain is DAMVIQNPRYQVTQFGKPVTLSCSQTLNHNVMYWYQQKSSQAPKLLFHYYDKDFNNEADTPDNFQSRRPNTSFCFLDIRSPGLGDTAMYLCATSRDWGGEETQYFGPGTRLLVL.

This clonotype came up many times. This chain connects TRBV10-3 to TRBJ2-7; TRBD2 agrees at 8 bases. Looked up from germline, CDR1 is ENHRY and CDR2 is SYGVKD. With V trimmed by 4 bases and J by 5 bases, 7 bases remained unmatched. The CDR3 is 14 residues long. The CDR3 loop reads CAISAGLVPHEQYF. CDR3 DNA sequence: TGTGCCATCAGTGCGGGACTAGTCCCCCACGAGCAGTACTTC.

This clonotype was seen at least ten times. The chain links TRBV5-5 to TRBJ1-2, with TRBD1 matching 8 bases. The germline V gene encodes CDR1 SGHKS and CDR2 YYEKEE (reference sequence). The CDR3 is made up of 14 amino acids. The junction had 11 bases not matched to a gene; V was cut back by 7 bases and J by 6 bases. DNA of the CDR3: TGTGCCAGCGGAAACCAGGACAGGGTTAATGGCTACACCTTC. Its translation is CASGNQDRVNGYTF.